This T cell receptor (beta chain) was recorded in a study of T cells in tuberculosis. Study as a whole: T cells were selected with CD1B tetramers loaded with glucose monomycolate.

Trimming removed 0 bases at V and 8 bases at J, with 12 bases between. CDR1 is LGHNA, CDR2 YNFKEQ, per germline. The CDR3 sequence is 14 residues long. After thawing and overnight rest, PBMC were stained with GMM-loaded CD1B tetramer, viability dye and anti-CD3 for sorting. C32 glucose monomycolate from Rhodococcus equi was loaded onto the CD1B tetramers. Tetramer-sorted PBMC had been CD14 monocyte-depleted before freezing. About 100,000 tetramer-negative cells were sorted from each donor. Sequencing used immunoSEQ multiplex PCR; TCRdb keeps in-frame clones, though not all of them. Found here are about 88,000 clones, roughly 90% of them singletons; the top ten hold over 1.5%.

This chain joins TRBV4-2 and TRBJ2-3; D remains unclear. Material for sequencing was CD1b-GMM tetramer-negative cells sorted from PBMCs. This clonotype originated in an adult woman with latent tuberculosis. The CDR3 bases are TGTGCCAGCAGCCAAGATACGCAGTTCAGTACGCAGTATTTT. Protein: CASSQDTQFSTQYF.